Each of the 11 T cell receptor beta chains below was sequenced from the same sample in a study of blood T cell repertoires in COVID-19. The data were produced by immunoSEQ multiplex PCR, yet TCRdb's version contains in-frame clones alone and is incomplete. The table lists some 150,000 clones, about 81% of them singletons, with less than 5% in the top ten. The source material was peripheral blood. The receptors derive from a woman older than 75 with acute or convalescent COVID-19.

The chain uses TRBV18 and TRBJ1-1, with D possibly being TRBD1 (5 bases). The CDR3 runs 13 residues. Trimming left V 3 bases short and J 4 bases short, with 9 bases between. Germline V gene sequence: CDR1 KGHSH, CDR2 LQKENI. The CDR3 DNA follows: TGTGCCAGCTCACCTGGGGCCAGCACTGAAGCTTTCTTT. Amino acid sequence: CASSPGASTEAFF.

The CDR3 is CASSPSGGAGETQYF. DNA for the CDR3: TGTGCCAGCTCACCGAGCGGGGGGGCCGGAGAGACCCAGTACTTC. The genes are TRBV18 and TRBJ2-5; 10 bases map to TRBD2. The CDR3 length is 15 residues. Trimming took 3 bases from V and 4 from J; bases not matched to a gene: 5. The germline gives CDR1 KGHSH, CDR2 LQKENI.

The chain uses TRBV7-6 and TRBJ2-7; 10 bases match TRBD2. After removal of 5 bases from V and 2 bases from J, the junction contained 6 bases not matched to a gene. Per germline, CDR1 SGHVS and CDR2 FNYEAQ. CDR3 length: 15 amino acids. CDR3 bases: TGTGCCAGCAGCCAGACTAGCGGGCCTCCCTACGAGCAGTACTTC. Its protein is CASSQTSGPPYEQYF. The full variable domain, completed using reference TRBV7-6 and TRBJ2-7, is GAGVSQSPRYKVTKRGQDVALRCDPISGHVSLYWYRQALGQGPEFLTYFNYEAQQDKSGLPNDRFSAERPEGSISTLTIQRTEQRDSAMYRCASSQTSGPPYEQYFGPGTRLTVT.

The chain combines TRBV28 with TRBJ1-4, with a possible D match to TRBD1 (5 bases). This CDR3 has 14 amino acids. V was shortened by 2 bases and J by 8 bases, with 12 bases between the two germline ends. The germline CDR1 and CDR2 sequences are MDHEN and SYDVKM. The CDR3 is CASSLVGVNEKLFF. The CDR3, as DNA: TGTGCCAGCAGTTTAGTAGGGGTAAACGAAAAACTGTTTTTT.

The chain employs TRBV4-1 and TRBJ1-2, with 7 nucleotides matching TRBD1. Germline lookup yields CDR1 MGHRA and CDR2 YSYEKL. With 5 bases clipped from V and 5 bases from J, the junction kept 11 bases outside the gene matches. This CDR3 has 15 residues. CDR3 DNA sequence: TGCGCCAGCAGCATTACGACAGGGCTCGATTATGGCTACACCTTC. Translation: CASSITTGLDYGYTF.

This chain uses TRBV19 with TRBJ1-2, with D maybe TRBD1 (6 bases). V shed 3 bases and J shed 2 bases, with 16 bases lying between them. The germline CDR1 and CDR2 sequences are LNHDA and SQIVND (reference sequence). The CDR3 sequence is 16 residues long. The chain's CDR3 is CASSITPFRGNYGYTF. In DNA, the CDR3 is TGTGCCAGTAGTATCACCCCATTCAGGGGAAACTATGGCTACACCTTC.

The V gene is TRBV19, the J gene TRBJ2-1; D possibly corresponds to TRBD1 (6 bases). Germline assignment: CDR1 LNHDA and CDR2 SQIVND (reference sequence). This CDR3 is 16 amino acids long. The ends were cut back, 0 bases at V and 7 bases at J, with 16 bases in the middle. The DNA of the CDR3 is TGTGCCAGTAGTATAGATGGCAGGGGCAGTGTAAATGAGCAGTTCTTC. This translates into CASSIDGRGSVNEQFF.

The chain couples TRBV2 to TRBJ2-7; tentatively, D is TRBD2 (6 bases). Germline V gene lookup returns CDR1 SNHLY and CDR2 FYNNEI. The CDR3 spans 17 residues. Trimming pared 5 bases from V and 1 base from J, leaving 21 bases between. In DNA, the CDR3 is TGTGCCAGCAGTCGCACTAGCAGCCCCGCCGGGTCCTACGAGCAGTACTTC. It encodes CASSRTSSPAGSYEQYF.

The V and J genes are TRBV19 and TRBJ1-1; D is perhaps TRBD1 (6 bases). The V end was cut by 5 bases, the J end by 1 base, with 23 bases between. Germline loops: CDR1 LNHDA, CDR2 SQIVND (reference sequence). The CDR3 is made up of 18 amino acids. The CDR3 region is CASSLQPGTLIGNTEAFF. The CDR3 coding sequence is TGTGCCAGTAGTCTCCAACCGGGGACATTAATCGGGAACACTGAAGCTTTCTTT.

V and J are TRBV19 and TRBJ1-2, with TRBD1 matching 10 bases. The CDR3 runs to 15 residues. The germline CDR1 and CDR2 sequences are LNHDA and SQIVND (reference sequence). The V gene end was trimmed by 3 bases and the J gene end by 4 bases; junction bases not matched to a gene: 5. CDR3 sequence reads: CASSMGQGQGYGYTF. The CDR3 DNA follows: TGTGCCAGTAGTATGGGACAGGGGCAGGGCTATGGCTACACCTTC.

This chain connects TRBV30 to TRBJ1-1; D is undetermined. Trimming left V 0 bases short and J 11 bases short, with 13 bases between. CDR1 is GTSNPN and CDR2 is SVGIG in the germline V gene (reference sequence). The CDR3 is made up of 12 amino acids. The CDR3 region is CAWSVSGGQAFF. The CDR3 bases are TGTGCCTGGAGTGTAAGTGGAGGCCAGGCTTTCTTT.